This entry lists 20 T cell receptor beta chains sequenced from one sample in a study of T cells in Graves' hyperthyroidism and ophthalmopathy. TCR beta CDR3 regions were amplified from RNA. First-round RT-PCR of the TCR CDR3 relied on the HTBI primer set. MiXCR, run by TCRdb on the multiplex PCR reads, gives a single entry per CDR3 protein. The top ten hold around 19% of the sample, which has 450,000 to 700,000 distinct CDR3 sequences, under 60% seen once. What was sequenced was peripheral blood or thyroid tissue (not recorded which). Every receptor here comes from an adult woman with Graves' disease, either hyperthyroidism or ophthalmopathy (not recorded which).

This clonotype was observed many times. The chain carries TRBV7-3 and TRBJ1-3; possibly TRBD1 for D (5 bases). CDR1 and CDR2 (germline): SGHTA, FQGTGA. The CDR3 consists of 16 residues. The V end lost 0 bases, the J end lost 0 bases, and 9 bases lay between the germline ends. CDR3 loop: CASSLTGPGSGNTIYF. As DNA, the CDR3 is TGTGCCAGCAGCTTAACGGGACCGGGCTCTGGAAACACCATATATTTT.

This clonotype was found a few times. The V gene is TRBV24-1, the J gene TRBJ2-5; 10 nucleotides match TRBD2. Unmatched junction bases numbered 4, after V lost 2 bases and J lost 5 bases. CDR1 and CDR2 from the germline V gene are KGHDR and SFDVKD. The CDR3 sequence is 15 residues long. The CDR3 sequence: CATSDSAGGPETQYF. In nucleotides, the CDR3 is TGTGCCACCAGTGATTCAGCGGGAGGGCCTGAGACCCAGTACTTC.

This clonotype was found many times. The V call is TRBV11-2, the J call TRBJ2-7; TRBD1 might be the D (6 bases). With 8 bases removed from V and 7 bases from J, the gap between germline ends came to 21 bases. In germline, CDR1 is SGHAT, CDR2 FQNNGV. This CDR3 region has 14 residues. CDR3 in amino acids: CASGRTPGVGEQYF. CDR3 in DNA: TGTGCCAGCGGCAGGACCCCAGGGGTGGGGGAGCAGTACTTC.

In its sample, this clonotype was seen many times. V usage is TRBV4-1 and J usage is TRBJ2-5, with 11 bases fitting TRBD2. Germline V gene data show CDR1 as MGHRA and CDR2 as YSYEKL. CDR3 length: 18 residues. The ends lost 1 base at V and 4 bases at J; junction bases unmatched: 11. The CDR3 region has the DNA TGCGCCAGCAGCCAAGGCGGAACTAGCGGGAGAGCGGGAGAGACCCAGTACTTC. Its protein is CASSQGGTSGRAGETQYF.

In the case of this clonotype: This may be a read error, as it is one base from a much larger clone. The chain links TRBV10-3 to TRBJ2-1; D ambiguous. Trimming shortened V by 5 bases and J by 6 bases, and 8 bases separated the two germline ends. Germline loops: CDR1 ENHRY, CDR2 SYGVKD. The length of the CDR3 is 12 residues. CDR3 sequence (DNA): TGTGCCATCAGTCTGGACGGCAATGAGCAGTTCTTC. Amino acid sequence: CAISLDGNEQFF.

The rearrangement links TRBV12-3 or TRBV12-4 to TRBJ1-2, with TRBD1 as a possible D gene (6 bases). The V end was cut by 6 bases, the J end by 12 bases, with 17 bases between. The CDR3 consists of 12 residues. DNA of the CDR3: TGTGCCAGCAGGCAAGGGGGATCTGGAAACACCTTC. Translation gives CASRQGGSGNTF.

The rearrangement links TRBV20-1 to TRBJ2-5; TRBD2 might be the D (5 bases). Trimming stripped 5 bases from V and 2 bases from J, with 18 bases between. This CDR3 spans 15 amino acids. Germline V gene sequence: CDR1 DFQATT, CDR2 SNEGSKA (reference sequence). As DNA, the CDR3 is TGCAGTGCTTTTTTCGTTGTGGGGAGACAAGAGACCCAGTACTTC. Encoded protein: CSAFFVVGRQETQYF.

This clonotype was seen a few times. The chain is built from TRBV4-1 and TRBJ1-4; 7 bases fit TRBD1. The V gene's germline CDR1 is MGHRA and CDR2 YSYEKL. The CDR3 consists of 15 residues. V lost 0 bases to trimming and J lost 8 bases; unmatched junction nucleotides: 6. The chain's CDR3 is CASSQDSRGDEKLFF. The CDR3 coding sequence is TGCGCCAGCAGCCAAGATTCCAGGGGGGACGAAAAACTGTTTTTT.

This chain uses TRBV7-2 with TRBJ2-1; maybe TRBD1 (5 bases). The J call is uncertain, as TRBJ2-7 better fits the DNA end. Looked up from germline, CDR1 is SGHTA and CDR2 is FQGNSA. The CDR3 has 11 amino acids. This CDR3 reads CASTSGNEQYF. CDR3 bases: TGTGCCAGCACCTCAGGGAATGAGCAGTACTTC.

For this clonotype: A read error may explain this, as a much larger clone is one base away. This chain's CDR3 is CSVLTGAEQYF. CDR3 DNA: TGCAGCGTGCTGACGGGAGCCGAGCAGTACTTC. The V and J genes are TRBV29-1 and TRBJ2-7, with D perhaps matching TRBD2 (6 bases). CDR3 length: 11 residues. CDR1 and CDR2 from the germline V gene are SQVTM and ANQGSEA. V lost 6 bases to trimming and J lost 6 bases, with 12 bases between them.

The rearrangement links TRBV9 to TRBJ1-1; D uncertain. CDR1 is SGDLS and CDR2 is YYNGEE in the germline V gene. This CDR3 is 13 amino acids long. The germline V and J ends were trimmed by 2 bases and 7 bases, with 12 bases remaining between them. CDR3 amino acids: CASSVSSTNEAFF. The CDR3, as DNA: TGTGCCAGCAGCGTCAGTTCAACTAATGAAGCTTTCTTT.

The sample holds many counts of this clonotype. The V and J genes are TRBV5-1 and TRBJ1-1, with a possible D match to TRBD1 (5 bases). Germline assignment: CDR1 SGHRS and CDR2 YFSETQ. The CDR3 runs 15 residues. Trimming pared 3 bases from V and 4 bases from J, leaving 16 bases between. CDR3 residues: CASSSGASQGTEAFF. The CDR3, as DNA: TGCGCCAGCAGCTCCGGGGCCTCCCAGGGCACTGAAGCTTTCTTT.

The J gene is TRBJ1-2, the V gene TRBV5-6; possible D gene TRBD1, 5 bases. The CDR3 consists of 15 residues. Trimming left V 3 bases short and J 0 bases short, with 12 bases between. CDR1 is SGHDT and CDR2 is YYEEEE in the germline V gene. CDR3 sequence reads: CASSSDGTPNYGYTF. The DNA for the CDR3 is TGTGCCAGCAGCTCTGACGGGACGCCTAACTATGGCTACACCTTC.

At least ten counts were recorded for this clonotype. The chain has TRBV2 and TRBJ2-2; D gene ambiguous. CDR1 and CDR2 (germline): SNHLY, FYNNEI. The CDR3 contains 12 residues. V was pared by 9 bases and J by 6 bases, with 11 bases between. CDR3 in DNA: TGTGCCAGTGTGTGGGTCGCCGGGGAGCTGTTTTTT. Translated, it gives CASVWVAGELFF.

This clonotype was recorded many times. The rearrangement joins TRBV20-1 to TRBJ1-6; D possibly corresponds to TRBD1 (5 bases). The length of the CDR3 is 16 residues. Germline lookup yields CDR1 DFQATT and CDR2 SNEGSKA (reference sequence). Trimming took 3 bases from V and 2 from J, leaving 14 bases between them. The CDR3 nucleotides read TGCAGTGCTAGTGGGGGGGTCGGGACCTATAATTCACCCCTCCACTTT. It codes for CSASGGVGTYNSPLHF.

The J gene is TRBJ1-4, the V gene TRBV7-9; TRBD1 agrees at 9 bases. Trimming cost V 5 bases and J 7 bases; bases outside gene matches: 8. This CDR3 region has 15 residues. Germline V lookup: CDR1 SEHNR, CDR2 FQNEAQ (reference sequence). The DNA for the CDR3 is TGTGCCAGCAGCCCATCAAGGGACAGGGTTGAAAAACTGTTTTTT. Translation: CASSPSRDRVEKLFF.

The chain is built from TRBV7-8 and TRBJ2-5; TRBD2 matches at 12 bases. The germline CDR1 and CDR2 sequences are SGHVS and FQNEAQ. Germline trimming cut 1 base from V and 0 bases from J; bases unmatched to any gene: 9. This CDR3 is 19 amino acids long. Here the CDR3 reads CASSLVVTSGSWYQETQYF. The CDR3 nucleotides read TGTGCCAGCAGCTTAGTCGTGACTAGCGGGAGCTGGTACCAAGAGACCCAGTACTTC.

With respect to this clonotype: A much larger clone is a single base away; this may be a read error. The chain links TRBV11-3 to TRBJ2-7; maybe TRBD2 (6 bases). CDR1 is SGHNT and CDR2 is YENEEA in the germline V gene. The germline V and J ends were trimmed by 6 bases and 0 bases, with 18 bases remaining between them. The CDR3 runs 16 residues. The DNA of the CDR3 is TGTGCCAGCAGATTGGGGCGGGACGGGAGCTCCTACGAGCAGTACTTC. Its translation is CASRLGRDGSSYEQYF.

For this clonotype: The junction does not match germline at one end; this may be a read error. This chain joins TRBV7-3 and TRBJ1-2; 7 positions match TRBD1. Per the germline V gene, CDR1 is SGHTA and CDR2 is FQGTGA. The CDR3 sequence is 13 residues long. The CDR3 DNA reads TGTGCCAGCAGCAATCGACAGGGAAATGGCTGCACCTTC. Translation gives CASSNRQGNGCTF.

This clonotype was detected many times. V gene TRBV6-6 combines with J gene TRBJ1-1, with 9 bases lining up with TRBD1. Germline CDR1 and CDR2: MNHNY and SVGAGI (reference sequence). This CDR3 comprises 13 residues. Trimming removed 5 bases from V and 4 bases from J; junction bases left unmatched: 2. The CDR3 DNA reads TGTGCCAGCAGTCGGGACAGGGCCACTGAAGCTTTCTTT. This translates into CASSRDRATEAFF.